The source of this T cell receptor (beta chain) is a study of T cell changes during pregnancy in multiple sclerosis. The method was immunoSEQ multiplex PCR; TCRdb's version includes in-frame clones alone and lacks a portion of them. The sample holds 37,000 or so clones, over 75% seen once. The CDR3 covers 15 residues. The V gene lost 0 bases and the J gene lost 2 bases, with 11 bases spanning the gap. Germline assignment: CDR1 MGHRA and CDR2 YSYEKL. This clone turned up a few times. At the DNA level, this CDR3 is encoded by other sequences in the same sample as well. This receptor was taken from a female donor with multiple sclerosis, enrolled in a pregnancy study. The chain is built from TRBV4-1 and TRBJ2-7, with D tentatively TRBD2 (6 bases). Sequences were derived from CD4+ T cells from peripheral blood mononuclear cells, sampled before pregnancy. The CDR3 loop is CASSQELAGTYEQYF. CDR3 nucleotide sequence: TGCGCCAGCAGCCAAGAACTAGCAGGCACCTACGAGCAGTACTTC.